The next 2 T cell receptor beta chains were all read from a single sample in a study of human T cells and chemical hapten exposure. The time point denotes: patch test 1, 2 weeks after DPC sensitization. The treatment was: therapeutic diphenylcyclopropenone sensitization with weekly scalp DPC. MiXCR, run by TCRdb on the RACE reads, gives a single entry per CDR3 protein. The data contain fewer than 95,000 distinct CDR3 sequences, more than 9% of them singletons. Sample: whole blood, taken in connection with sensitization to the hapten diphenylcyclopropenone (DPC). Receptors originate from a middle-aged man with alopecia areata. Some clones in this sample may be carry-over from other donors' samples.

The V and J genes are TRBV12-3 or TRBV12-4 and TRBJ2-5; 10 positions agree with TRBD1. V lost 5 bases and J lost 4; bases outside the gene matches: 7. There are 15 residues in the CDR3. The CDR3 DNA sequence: TGTGCCAGCAGTATCCGGACAGGGGGGTTAGAGACCCAGTACTTC. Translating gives CASSIRTGGLETQYF.

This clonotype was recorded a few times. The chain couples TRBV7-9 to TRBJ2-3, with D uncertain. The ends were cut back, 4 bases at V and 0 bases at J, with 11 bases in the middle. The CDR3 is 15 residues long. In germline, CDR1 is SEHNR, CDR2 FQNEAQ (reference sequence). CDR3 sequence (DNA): TGTGCCAGCAGCTCACCCTCTTCTAGCACAGATACGCAGTATTTT. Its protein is CASSSPSSSTDTQYF.